This TCR beta chain was obtained from a study of PD-1 blockade in classical Hodgkin lymphoma. Time point given: cycle 4 day 1 (C4D1), after 6 weeks of nivolumab. Autologous stem cell transplantation was followed by relapse in every patient, and brentuximab vedotin exposure varied. The germline gives CDR1 SEHNR, CDR2 FQNEAQ (reference sequence). The CDR3 is 16 residues long. Trimming cost V 5 bases and J 6 bases, with 21 bases left between them. Points from the study as a whole: Diminished baseline TCR diversity has been reported in newly diagnosed patients relative to healthy donors.

Sequenced by immunoSEQ multiplex PCR; TCRdb stores in-frame clones only, minus some. The data show about 24,000 clones, 81% seen once. A note on this clone: As yet, its antigen is unknown.

The starting material was peripheral blood mononuclear cells (PBMCs), obtained before the fourth cycle of nivolumab. V is TRBV7-9 and J is TRBJ2-3, with D possibly matching TRBD2 (7 bases). This TCR was sampled from a human donor with classical Hodgkin lymphoma. The CDR3 spells CASSRIGGGGSDTQYF. In DNA, the CDR3 is TGTGCCAGCAGCCGCATAGGTGGCGGGGGCAGCGATACGCAGTATTTT.